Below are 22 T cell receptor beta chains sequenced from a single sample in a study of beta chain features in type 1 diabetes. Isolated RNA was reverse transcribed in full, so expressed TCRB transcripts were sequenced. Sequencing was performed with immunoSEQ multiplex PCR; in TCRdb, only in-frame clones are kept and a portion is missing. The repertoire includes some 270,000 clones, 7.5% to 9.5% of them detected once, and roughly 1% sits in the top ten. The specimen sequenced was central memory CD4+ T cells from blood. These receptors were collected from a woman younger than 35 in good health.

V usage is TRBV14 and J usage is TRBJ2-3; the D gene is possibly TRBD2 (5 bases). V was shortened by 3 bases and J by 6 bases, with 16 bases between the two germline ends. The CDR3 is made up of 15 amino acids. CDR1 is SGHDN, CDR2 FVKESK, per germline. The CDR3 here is CASSQDFLQKDTQYF. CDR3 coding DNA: TGTGCCAGCAGCCAGGACTTCCTGCAAAAGGATACGCAGTATTTT.

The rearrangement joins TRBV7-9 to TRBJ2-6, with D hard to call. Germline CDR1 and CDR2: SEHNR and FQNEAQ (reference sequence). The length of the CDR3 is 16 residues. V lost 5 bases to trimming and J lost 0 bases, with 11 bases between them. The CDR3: CASSPQTGSGANVLTF. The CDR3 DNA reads TGTGCCAGCAGCCCCCAGACCGGCTCTGGGGCCAACGTCCTGACTTTC.

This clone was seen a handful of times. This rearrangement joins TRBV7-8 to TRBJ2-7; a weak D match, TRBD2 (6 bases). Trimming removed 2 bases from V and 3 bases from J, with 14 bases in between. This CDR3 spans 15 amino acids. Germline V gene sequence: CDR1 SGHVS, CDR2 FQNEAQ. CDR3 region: CASSLMRGTNYEQYF. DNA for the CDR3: TGTGCCAGCAGCTTAATGCGGGGCACCAACTACGAGCAGTACTTC. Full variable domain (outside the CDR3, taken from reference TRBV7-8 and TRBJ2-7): GAGVSQSPRYKVAKRGQDVALRCDPISGHVSLFWYQQALGQGPEFLTYFQNEAQLDKSGLPSDRFFAERPEGSVSTLKIQRTQQEDSAVYLCASSLMRGTNYEQYFGPGTRLTVT.

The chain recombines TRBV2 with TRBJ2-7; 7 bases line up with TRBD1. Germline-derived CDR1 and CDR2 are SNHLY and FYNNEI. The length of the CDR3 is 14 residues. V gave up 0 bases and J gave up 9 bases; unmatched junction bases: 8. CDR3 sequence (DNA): TGTGCCAGCAGTGAAGCGGTCCTAGGACAGGCGCAGTACTTC. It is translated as CASSEAVLGQAQYF.

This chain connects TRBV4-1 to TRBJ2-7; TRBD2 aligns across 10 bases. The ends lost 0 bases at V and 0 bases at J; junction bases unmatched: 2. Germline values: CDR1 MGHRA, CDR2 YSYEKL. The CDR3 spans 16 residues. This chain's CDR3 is CASSQDEREGSYEQYF. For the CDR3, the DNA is TGCGCCAGCAGCCAAGATGAGCGGGAGGGCTCCTACGAGCAGTACTTC.

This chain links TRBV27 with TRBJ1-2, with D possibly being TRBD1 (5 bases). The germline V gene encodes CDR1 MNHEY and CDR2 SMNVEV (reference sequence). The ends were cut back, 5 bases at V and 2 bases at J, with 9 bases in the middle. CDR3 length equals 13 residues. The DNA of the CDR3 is TGTGCCAGCAGTCCCAGACAGAACTATGGCTACACCTTC. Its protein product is CASSPRQNYGYTF.

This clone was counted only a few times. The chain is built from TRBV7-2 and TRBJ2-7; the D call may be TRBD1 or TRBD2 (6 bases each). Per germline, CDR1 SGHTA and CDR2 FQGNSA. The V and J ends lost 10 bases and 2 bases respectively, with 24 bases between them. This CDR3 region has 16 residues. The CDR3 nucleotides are TGTGCCACCCGAAGGGGGAGCGGGCCTCAACCCTACGAGCAGTACTTC. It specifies CATRRGSGPQPYEQYF.

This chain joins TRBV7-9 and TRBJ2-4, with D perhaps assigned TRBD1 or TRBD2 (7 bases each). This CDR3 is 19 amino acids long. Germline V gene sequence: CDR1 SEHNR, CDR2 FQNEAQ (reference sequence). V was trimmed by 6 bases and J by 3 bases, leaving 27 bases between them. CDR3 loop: CASSHQGRGLLSDKNIQYF. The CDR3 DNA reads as TGTGCCAGCAGTCACCAGGGGAGGGGGCTGTTGTCAGACAAAAACATTCAGTACTTC.

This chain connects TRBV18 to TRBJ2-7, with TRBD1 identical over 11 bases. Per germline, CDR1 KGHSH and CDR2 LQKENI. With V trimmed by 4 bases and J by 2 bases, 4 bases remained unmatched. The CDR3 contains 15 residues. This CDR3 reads CASSRDRGGPYEQYV. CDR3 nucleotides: TGTGCCAGCTCACGGGACAGGGGGGGCCCCTACGAGCAGTACGTC.

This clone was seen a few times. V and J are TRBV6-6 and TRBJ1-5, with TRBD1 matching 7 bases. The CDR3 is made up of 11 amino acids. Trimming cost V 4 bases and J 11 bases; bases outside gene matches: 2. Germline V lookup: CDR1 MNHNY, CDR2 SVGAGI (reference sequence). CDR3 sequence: CASSSDRAQHF. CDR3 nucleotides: TGTGCCAGCAGTTCCGACAGGGCCCAGCATTTT.

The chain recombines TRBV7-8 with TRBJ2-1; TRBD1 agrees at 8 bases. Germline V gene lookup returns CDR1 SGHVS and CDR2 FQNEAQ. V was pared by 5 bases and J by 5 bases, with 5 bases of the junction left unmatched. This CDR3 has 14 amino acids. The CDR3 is CASSPDRGHNEQFF. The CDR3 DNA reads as TGTGCCAGCAGCCCAGACAGGGGTCACAATGAGCAGTTCTTC.

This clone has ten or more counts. CDR3: CASSLAATVNQETQYF. CDR3 in DNA: TGTGCCAGCAGCTTAGCGGCTACCGTGAACCAAGAGACCCAGTACTTC. The chain joins TRBV7-9 to TRBJ2-5, with D unresolved. In germline, CDR1 is SEHNR, CDR2 FQNEAQ (reference sequence). The CDR3 length is 16 residues. V was pared by 0 bases and J by 0 bases, with 11 bases between.

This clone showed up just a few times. In nucleotides, the CDR3 is TGCGCCAGCAGCCAAGATGGCGGGAAACTAGATGAAAAACTGTTTTTT. It is translated as CASSQDGGKLDEKLFF. The chain uses TRBV4-3 and TRBJ1-4; D is ambiguous. V shed 0 bases and J shed 6 bases, with 14 bases lying between them. The CDR3 covers 16 residues. Germline CDR1 LGHNA, CDR2 YSLEER.

CDR3 amino acids: CASSLGISGASYEQYF. DNA for the CDR3: TGTGCCAGCAGCTTAGGTATTAGCGGCGCCTCCTACGAGCAGTACTTC. This chain joins TRBV11-2 and TRBJ2-7, with TRBD2 as a possible D gene (6 bases). CDR1 SGHAT and CDR2 FQNNGV come from the germline V gene. This CDR3 region has 16 residues. Trimming shortened V by 1 base and J by 0 bases, and 13 bases separated the two germline ends.

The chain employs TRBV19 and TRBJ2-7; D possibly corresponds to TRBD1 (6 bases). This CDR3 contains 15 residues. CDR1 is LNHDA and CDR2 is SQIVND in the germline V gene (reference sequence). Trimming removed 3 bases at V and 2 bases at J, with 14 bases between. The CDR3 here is CASSIRTGIPYEQYF. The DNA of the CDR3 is TGTGCCAGTAGTATCAGAACAGGGATACCCTACGAGCAGTACTTC.

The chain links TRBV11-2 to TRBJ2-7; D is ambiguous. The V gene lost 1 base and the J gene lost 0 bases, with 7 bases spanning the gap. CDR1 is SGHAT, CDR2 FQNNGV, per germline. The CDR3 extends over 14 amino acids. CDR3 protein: CASSLGFSSYEQYF. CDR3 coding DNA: TGTGCCAGCAGCTTAGGTTTTTCCTCCTACGAGCAGTACTTC.

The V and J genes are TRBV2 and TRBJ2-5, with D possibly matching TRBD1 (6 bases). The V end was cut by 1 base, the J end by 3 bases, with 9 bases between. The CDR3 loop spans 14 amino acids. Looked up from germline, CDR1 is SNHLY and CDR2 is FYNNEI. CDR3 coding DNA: TGTGCCAGCAGTGAAGGCTACAGGGAAGAGACCCAGTACTTC. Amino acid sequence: CASSEGYREETQYF.

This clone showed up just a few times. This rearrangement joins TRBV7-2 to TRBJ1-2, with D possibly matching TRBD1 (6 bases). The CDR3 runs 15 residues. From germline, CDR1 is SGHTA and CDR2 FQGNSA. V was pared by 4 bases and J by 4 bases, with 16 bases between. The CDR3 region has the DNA TGTGCCAGCAGCTCCCAACCGGGGGGCGGCTATGGCTACACCTTC. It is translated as CASSSQPGGGYGYTF.

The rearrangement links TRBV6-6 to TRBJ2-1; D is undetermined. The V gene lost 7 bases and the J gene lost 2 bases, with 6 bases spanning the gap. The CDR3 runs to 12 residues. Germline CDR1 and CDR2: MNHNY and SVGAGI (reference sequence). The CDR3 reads CASTEAYNEQFF. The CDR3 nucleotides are TGTGCCAGCACAGAGGCCTACAATGAGCAGTTCTTC.

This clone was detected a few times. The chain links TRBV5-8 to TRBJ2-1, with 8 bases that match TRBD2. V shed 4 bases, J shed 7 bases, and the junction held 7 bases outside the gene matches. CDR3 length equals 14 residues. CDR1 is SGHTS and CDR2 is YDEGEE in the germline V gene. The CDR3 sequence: CASSRGLDQNEQFF. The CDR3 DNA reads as TGTGCCAGCAGCCGGGGACTAGACCAGAATGAGCAGTTCTTC.

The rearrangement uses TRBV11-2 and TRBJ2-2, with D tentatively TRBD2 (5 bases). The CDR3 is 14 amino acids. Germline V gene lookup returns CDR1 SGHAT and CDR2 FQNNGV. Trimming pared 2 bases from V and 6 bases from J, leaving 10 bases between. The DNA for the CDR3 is TGTGCCAGCAGCTTACTTATGGGAGCCGGGGAGCTGTTTTTT. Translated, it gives CASSLLMGAGELFF.

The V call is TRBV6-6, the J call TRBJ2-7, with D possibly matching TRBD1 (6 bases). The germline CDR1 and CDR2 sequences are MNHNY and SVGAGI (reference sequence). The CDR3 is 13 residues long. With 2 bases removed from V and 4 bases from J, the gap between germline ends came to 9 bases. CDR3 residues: CASSYGTPYEQYV. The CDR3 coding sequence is TGTGCCAGCAGTTACGGGACACCGTACGAGCAGTACGTC.